This record concerns one T cell receptor beta chain sequence. CDR3 length equals 16 residues. J was trimmed by 4 bases and V by 4 bases; bases with no gene match: 10. The germline V gene encodes CDR1 MNHEY and CDR2 SVGAGI. This specimen comes from a study of blood T cell repertoires in COVID-19. The wider study: PBMCs, B-cell-depleted T cells, or T cells provided the cDNA or gDNA that made up the material.

The authors' processing: Reference gene primers were amplified, and this amplification served to estimate nucleated cell counts. The repertoire was sequenced with immunoSEQ multiplex PCR; TCRdb's copy has only in-frame clones and lacks some. For V, J and clone size, that table is used; D and trimming come from the DNA. The table includes about 94,000 clones, 80% detected once. This receptor was obtained from a human donor in a cohort sampled during active COVID-19. The V call is TRBV6-5, the J call TRBJ2-7, with TRBD2 identical over 10 bases. Sequencing was carried out using peripheral blood. The CDR3 bases are TGTGCCAGCAGTTCCGTCACTAGCGGGGCACTTTACGAGCAGTACTTC. Protein product: CASSSVTSGALYEQYF.